This TCR beta chain was sequenced during a study of cytomegalovirus exposure and HLA in healthy donors. Study information: Within the Caucasian-associated ancestry cluster were around 81% of the 350 to 400 genotyped donors. General study points: Earlier analysis looked at TCR beta V segments, and most were productive about 87% or about 30% of the time.

Regarding this clone: Its cognate antigen is unknown.

The primer mix had 60 Vbeta and 13 Jbeta primers. Measured with immunoSEQ multiplex PCR; TCRdb has only the in-frame clones, and not every one. The sample contains around 180,000 clones, approximately 80% of which appear only once. In germline, CDR1 is MDHEN, CDR2 SYDVKM. CDR3 length: 15 residues. V was shortened by 8 bases and J by 5 bases, with 18 bases between the two germline ends. Sequencing was performed on PBMCs. The rearrangement uses TRBV28 and TRBJ1-4, with D perhaps TRBD1 (6 bases). This receptor was obtained from a man aged 55 to 69 in good health and CMV-seronegative. The CDR3 DNA follows: TGTGCCAGCGTGGAGGAGGACAGCCCGAATGAAAAACTGTTTTTT. The encoded protein is CASVEEDSPNEKLFF.